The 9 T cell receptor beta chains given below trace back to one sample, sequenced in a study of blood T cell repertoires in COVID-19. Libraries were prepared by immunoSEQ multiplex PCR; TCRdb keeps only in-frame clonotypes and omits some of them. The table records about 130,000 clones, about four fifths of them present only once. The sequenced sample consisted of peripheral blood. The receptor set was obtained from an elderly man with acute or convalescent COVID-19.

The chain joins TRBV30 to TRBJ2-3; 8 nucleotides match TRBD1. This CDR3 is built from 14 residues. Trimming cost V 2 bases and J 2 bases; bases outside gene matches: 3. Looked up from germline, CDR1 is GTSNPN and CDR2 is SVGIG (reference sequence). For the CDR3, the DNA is TGTGCCTGGAGTACAGGGGGGCTCACAGATACGCAGTATTTT. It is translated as CAWSTGGLTDTQYF.

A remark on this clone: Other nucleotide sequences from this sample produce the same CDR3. CDR3 in amino acids: CASSGSGVGEQYF. The DNA for the CDR3 is TGTGCCAGCAGTGGGAGCGGGGTAGGCGAGCAGTACTTC. The chain uses TRBV2 and TRBJ2-7, with 7 bases lining up with TRBD2. The junction had 6 bases not matched to a gene; V was cut back by 4 bases and J by 6 bases. The germline V gene encodes CDR1 SNHLY and CDR2 FYNNEI. This CDR3 has 13 residues.

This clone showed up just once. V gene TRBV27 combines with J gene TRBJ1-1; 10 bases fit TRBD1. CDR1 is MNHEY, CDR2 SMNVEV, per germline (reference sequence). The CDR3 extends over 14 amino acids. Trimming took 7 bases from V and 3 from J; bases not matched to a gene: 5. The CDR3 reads CASIQTGGYTEAFF. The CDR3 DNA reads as TGTGCCAGCATCCAGACAGGGGGCTACACTGAAGCTTTCTTT.

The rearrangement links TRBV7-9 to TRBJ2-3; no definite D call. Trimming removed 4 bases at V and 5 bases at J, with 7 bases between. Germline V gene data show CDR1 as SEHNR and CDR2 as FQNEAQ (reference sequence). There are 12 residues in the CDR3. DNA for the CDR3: TGTGCCAGCAGCTCTCTTGTAGATACGCAGTATTTT. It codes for CASSSLVDTQYF.

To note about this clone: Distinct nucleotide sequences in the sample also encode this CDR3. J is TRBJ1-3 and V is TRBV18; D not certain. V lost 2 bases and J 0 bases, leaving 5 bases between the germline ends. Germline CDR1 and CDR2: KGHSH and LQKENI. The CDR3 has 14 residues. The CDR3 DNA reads TGTGCCAGCTCACCAGGCAGCTCTGGAAACACCATATATTTT. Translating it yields CASSPGSSGNTIYF.

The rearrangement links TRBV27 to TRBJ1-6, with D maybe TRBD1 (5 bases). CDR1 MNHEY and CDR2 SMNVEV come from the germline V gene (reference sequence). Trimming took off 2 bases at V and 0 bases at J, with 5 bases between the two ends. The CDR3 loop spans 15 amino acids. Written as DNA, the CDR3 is TGTGCCAGCAGTTTAACAGGCTCCTATAATTCACCCCTCCACTTT. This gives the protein CASSLTGSYNSPLHF.

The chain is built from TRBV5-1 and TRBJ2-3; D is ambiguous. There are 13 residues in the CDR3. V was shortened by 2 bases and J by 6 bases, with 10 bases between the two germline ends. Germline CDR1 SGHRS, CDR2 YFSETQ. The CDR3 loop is CASSFGEADTQYF. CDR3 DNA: TGCGCCAGCAGCTTTGGAGAGGCGGATACGCAGTATTTT.

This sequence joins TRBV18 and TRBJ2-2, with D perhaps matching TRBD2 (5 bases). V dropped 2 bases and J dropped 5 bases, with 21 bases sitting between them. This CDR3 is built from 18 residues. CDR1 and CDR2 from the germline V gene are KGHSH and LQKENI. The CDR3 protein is CASSPFIVSRETTGELFF. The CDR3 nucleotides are TGTGCCAGCTCACCATTTATAGTTTCTCGGGAAACAACCGGGGAGCTGTTTTTT.

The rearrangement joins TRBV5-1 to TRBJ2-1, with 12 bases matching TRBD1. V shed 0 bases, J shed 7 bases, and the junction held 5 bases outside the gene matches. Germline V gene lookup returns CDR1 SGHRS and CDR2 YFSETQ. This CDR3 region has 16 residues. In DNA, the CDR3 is TGCGCCAGCAGCTTGGGCGGGACAGGGGGCCGGAATGAGCAGTTCTTC. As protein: CASSLGGTGGRNEQFF.